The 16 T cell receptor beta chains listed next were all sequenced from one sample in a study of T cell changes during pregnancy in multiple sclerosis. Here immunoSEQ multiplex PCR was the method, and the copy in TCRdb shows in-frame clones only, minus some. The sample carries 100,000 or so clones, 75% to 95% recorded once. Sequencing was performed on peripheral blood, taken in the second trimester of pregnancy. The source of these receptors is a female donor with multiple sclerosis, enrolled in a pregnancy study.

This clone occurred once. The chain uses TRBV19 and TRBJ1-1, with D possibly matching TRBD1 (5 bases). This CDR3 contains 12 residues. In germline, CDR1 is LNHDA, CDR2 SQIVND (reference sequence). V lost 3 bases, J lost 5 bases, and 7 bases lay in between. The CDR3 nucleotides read TGTGCCAGTAGTATGGGGGGGACTGAAGCTTTCTTT. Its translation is CASSMGGTEAFF.

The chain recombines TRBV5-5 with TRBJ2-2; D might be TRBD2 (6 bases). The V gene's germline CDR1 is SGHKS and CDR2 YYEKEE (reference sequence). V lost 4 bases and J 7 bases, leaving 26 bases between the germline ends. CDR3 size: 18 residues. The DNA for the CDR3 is TGTGCCAGCAGCCGTCTGAGGACGGTGGAGATCGGGGGCGGGGAGCTGTTTTTT. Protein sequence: CASSRLRTVEIGGGELFF.

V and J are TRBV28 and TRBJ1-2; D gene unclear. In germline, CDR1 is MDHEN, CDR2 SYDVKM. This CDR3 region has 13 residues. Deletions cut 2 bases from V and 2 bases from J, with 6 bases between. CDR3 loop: CASSLLGNYGYTF. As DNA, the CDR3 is TGTGCCAGCAGTTTACTGGGCAACTATGGCTACACCTTC.

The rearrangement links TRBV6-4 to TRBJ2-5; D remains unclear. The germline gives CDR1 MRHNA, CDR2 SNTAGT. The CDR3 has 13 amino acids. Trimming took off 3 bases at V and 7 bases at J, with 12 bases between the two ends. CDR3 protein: CASSEVGPGTQYF. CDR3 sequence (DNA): TGTGCCAGCAGTGAGGTGGGTCCGGGGACCCAGTACTTC.

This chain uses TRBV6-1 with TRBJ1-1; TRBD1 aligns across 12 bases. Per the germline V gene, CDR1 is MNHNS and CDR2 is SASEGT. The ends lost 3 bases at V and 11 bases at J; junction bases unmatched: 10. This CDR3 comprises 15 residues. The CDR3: CASSDPGTGGSKAFF. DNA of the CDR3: TGTGCCAGCAGTGACCCCGGGACAGGGGGCTCTAAGGCTTTCTTT.

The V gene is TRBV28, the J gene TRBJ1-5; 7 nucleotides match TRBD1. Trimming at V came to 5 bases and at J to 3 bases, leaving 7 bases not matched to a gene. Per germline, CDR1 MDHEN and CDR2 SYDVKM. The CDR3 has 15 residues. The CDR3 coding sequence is TGTGCCAGCAGTCTTTTACAGGGGATCAATCAGCCCCAGCATTTT. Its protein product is CASSLLQGINQPQHF.

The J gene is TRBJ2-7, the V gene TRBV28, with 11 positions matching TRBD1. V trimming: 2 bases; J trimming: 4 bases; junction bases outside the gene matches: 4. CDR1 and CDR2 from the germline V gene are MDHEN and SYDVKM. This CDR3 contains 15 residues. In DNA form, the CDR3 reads TGTGCCAGCAGTTTACCCGGACAGGGGGCGTACGAGCAGTACTTC. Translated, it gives CASSLPGQGAYEQYF.

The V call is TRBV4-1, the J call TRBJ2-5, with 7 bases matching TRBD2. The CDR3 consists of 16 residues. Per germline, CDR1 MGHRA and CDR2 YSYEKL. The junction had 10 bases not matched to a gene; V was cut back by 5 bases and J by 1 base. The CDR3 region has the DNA TGCGCCAGCAGCTCCTTAGGCGGGAGAGCCCAAGAGACCCAGTACTTC. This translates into CASSSLGGRAQETQYF.

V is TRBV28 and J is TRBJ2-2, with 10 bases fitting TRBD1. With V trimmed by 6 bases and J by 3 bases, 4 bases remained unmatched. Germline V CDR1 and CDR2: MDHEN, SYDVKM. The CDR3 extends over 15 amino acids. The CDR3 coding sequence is TGTGCCAGCAGAACGGGACAGGGGTACACCGGGGAGCTGTTTTTT. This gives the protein CASRTGQGYTGELFF.

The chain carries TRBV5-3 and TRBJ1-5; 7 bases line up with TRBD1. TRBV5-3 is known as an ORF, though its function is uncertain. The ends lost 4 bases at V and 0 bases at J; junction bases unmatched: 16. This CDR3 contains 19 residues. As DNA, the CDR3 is TGTGCCAGAAGCCTACTCCCGCTCGACAGGGAGAATAGCAATCAGCCCCAGCATTTT. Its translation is CARSLLPLDRENSNQPQHF.

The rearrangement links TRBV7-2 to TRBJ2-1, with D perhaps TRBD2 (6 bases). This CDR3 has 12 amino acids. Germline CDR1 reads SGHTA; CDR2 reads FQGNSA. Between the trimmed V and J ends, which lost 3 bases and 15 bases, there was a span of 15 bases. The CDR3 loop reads CASSFPAGLGFF. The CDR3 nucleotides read TGTGCCAGCAGCTTCCCAGCGGGCCTCGGGTTCTTC.

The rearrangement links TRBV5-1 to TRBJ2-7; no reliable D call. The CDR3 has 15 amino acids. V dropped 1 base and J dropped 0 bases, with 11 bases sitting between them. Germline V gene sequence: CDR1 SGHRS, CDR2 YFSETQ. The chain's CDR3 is CASSLSSGSSYEQYF. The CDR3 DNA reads TGCGCCAGCAGCTTGTCGTCGGGTAGCTCCTACGAGCAGTACTTC.

The CDR3 DNA sequence: TGTGCCAGCAGTTACTCGATAGGCGGGTTGGCTTTCTTC. It is translated as CASSYSIGGLAFF. The chain joins TRBV6-5 to TRBJ2-1; weak D call: TRBD2 (5 bases). Trimming pared 0 bases from V and 16 bases from J, leaving 16 bases between. The germline V gene encodes CDR1 MNHEY and CDR2 SVGAGI. The CDR3 extends over 13 amino acids.

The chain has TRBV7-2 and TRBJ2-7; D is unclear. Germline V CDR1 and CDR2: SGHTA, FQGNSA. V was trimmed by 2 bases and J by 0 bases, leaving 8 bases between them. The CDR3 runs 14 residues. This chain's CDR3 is CASSLRQDSYEQYF. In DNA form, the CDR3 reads TGTGCCAGCAGCTTAAGGCAGGACTCCTACGAGCAGTACTTC.

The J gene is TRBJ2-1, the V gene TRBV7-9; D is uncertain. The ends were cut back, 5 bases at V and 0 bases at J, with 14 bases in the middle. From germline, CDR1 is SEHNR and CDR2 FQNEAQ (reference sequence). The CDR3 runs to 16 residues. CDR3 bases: TGTGCCAGCAGCGGAGACGCGTCAAGCTCCTACAATGAGCAGTTCTTC. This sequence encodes CASSGDASSSYNEQFF.

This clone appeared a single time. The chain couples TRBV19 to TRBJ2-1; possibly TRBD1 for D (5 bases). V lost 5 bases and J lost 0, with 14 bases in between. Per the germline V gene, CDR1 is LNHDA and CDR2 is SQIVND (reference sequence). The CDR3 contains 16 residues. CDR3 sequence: CASSAQTAISYNEQFF. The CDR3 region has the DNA TGTGCCAGTAGTGCCCAGACAGCGATCTCCTACAATGAGCAGTTCTTC.